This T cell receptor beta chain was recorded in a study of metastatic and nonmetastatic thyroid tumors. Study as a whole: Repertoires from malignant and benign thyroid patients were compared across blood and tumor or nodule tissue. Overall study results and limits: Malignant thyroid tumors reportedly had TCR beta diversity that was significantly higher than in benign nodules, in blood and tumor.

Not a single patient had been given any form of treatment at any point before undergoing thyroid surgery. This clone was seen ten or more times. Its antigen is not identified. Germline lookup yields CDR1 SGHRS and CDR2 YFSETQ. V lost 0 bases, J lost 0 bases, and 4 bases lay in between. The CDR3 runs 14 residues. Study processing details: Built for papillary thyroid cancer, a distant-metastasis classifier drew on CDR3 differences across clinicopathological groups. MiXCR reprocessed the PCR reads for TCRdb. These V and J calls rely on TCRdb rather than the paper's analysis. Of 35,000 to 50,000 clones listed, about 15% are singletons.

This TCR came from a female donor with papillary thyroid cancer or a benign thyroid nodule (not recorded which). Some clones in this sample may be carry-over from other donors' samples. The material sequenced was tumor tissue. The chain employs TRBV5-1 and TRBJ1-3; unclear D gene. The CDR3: CASSLGSSGNTIYF. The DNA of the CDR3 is TGCGCCAGCAGCTTGGGTTCCTCTGGAAACACCATATATTTT.